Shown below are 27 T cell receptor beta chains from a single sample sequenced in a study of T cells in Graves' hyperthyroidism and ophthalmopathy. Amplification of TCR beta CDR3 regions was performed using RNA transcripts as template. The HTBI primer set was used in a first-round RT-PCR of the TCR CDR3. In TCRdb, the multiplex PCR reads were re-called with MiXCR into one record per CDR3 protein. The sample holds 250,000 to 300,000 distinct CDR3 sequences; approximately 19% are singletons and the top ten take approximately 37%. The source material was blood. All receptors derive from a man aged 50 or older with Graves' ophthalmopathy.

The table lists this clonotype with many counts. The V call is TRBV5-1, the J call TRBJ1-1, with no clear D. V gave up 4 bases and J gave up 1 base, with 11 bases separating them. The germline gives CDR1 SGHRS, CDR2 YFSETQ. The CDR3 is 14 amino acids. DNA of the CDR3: TGCGCCAGCAGCCACGGGGAGGGGAACACTGAAGCTTTCTTT. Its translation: CASSHGEGNTEAFF.

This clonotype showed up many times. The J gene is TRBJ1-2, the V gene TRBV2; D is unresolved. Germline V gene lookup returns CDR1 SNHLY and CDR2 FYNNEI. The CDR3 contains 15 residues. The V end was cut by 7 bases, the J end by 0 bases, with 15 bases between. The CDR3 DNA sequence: TGTGCCAGCACTGGCAGGATAGGGACTAACTATGGCTACACCTTC. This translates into CASTGRIGTNYGYTF.

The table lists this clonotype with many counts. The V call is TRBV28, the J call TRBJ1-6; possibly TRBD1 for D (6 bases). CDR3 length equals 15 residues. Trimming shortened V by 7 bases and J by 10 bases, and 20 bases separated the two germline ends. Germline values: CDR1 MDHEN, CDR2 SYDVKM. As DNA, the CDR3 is TGTGCCAGCACCCCCGGACAGACCCGGGAATCACCCCTCCACTTT. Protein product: CASTPGQTRESPLHF.

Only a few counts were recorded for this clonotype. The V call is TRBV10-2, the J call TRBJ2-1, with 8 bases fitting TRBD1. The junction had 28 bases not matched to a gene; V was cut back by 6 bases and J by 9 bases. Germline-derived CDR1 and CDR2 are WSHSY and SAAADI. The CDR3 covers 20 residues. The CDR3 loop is CASSKEHIGQGSAKQSEQFF. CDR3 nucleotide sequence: TGCGCCAGCAGCAAGGAACATATAGGACAGGGATCGGCCAAGCAGAGTGAGCAGTTCTTC.

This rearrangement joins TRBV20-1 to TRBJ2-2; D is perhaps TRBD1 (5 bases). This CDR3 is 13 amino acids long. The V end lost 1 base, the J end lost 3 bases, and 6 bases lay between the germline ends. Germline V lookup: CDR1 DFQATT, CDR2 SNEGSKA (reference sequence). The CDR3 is CSARGQHTGELFF. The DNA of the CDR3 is TGCAGTGCTAGAGGACAGCACACCGGGGAGCTGTTTTTT.

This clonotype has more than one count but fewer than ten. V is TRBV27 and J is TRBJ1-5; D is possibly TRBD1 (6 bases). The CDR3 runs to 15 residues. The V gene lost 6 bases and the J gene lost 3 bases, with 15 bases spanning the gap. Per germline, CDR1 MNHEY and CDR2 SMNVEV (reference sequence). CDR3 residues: CASSPQGRVNQPQHF. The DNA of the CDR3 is TGTGCCAGCAGCCCGCAGGGGAGAGTCAATCAGCCCCAGCATTTT.

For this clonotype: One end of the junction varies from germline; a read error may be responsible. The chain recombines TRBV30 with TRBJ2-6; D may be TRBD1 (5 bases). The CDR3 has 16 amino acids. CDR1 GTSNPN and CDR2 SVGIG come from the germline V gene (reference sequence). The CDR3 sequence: CAWSVPSRVGANVPTF. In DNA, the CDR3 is TGTGCCTGGAGTGTTCCCAGCAGAGTTGGGGCCAACGTCCCGACTTTC.

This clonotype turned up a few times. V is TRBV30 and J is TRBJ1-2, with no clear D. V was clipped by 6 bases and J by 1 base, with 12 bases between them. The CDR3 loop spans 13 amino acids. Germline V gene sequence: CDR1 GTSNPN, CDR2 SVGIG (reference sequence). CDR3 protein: CACFRVLNYGYTF. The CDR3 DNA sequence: TGTGCCTGCTTCAGAGTCCTTAACTATGGCTACACCTTC.

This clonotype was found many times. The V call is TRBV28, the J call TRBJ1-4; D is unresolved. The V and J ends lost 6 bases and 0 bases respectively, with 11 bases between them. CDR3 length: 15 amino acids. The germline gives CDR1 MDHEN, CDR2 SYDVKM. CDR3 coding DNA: TGTGCCAGCAGCTTAGTCATTGCAACTAATGAAAAACTGTTTTTT. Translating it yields CASSLVIATNEKLFF.

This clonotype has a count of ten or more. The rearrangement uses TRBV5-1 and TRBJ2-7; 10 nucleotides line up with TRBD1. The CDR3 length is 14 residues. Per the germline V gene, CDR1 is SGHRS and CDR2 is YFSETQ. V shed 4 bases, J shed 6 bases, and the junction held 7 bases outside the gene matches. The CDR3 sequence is CASSVQTGGSEQYF. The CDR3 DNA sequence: TGCGCCAGCAGCGTACAGACAGGGGGCAGCGAGCAGTACTTC.

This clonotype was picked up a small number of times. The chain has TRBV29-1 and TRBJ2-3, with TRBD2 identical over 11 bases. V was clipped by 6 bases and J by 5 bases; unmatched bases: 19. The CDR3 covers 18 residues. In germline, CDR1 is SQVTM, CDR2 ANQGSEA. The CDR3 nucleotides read TGCAGCGTCGCGACCTTAGCGGGAGGGCCTAGCGAAGGAGATACGCAGTATTTT. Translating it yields CSVATLAGGPSEGDTQYF.

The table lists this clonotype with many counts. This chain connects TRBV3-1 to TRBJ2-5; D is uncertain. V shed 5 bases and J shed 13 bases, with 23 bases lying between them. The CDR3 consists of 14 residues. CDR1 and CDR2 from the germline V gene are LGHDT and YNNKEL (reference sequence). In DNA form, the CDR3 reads TGTGCCAGCAGCGCCTCCCGGAATATCCATATTCCGTACTTC. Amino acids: CASSASRNIHIPYF.

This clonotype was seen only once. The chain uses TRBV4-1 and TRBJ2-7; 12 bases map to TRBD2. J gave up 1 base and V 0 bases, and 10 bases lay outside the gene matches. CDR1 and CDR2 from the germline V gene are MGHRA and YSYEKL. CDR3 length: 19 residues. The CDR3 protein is CASSQDIASGRAHSYEQYF. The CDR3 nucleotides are TGCGCCAGCAGCCAAGATATTGCTAGCGGGAGGGCCCATTCCTACGAGCAGTACTTC.

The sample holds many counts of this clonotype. CDR3 sequence reads: CAISLSGALGYEQYF. The CDR3 nucleotides read TGTGCCATCAGCCTGTCAGGGGCGTTGGGATACGAGCAGTACTTC. The chain carries TRBV10-3 and TRBJ2-7, with a possible D match to TRBD1 (6 bases). V was shortened by 6 bases and J by 4 bases, with 19 bases between the two germline ends. The CDR3 has 15 amino acids. CDR1 and CDR2 from the germline V gene are ENHRY and SYGVKD.

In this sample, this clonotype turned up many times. CDR3 sequence: CASSYGLAERTQYF. CDR3 bases: TGTGCCAGCAGTTACGGACTAGCGGAGCGTACGCAGTATTTT. The gene calls are TRBV6-1 and TRBJ2-3, with 10 bases aligning to TRBD2. The CDR3 totals 14 residues. Germline V gives CDR1 MNHNS, CDR2 SASEGT. Trimming at V came to 5 bases and at J to 8 bases, leaving 7 bases not matched to a gene.

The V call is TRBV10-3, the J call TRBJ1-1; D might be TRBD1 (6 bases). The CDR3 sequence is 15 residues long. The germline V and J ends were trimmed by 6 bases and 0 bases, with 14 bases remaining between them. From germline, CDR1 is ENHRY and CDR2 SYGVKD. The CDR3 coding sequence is TGTGCCATCAGACAGGGTTTGGAAATGAACACTGAAGCTTTCTTT. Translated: CAIRQGLEMNTEAFF.

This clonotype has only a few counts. CDR3 DNA: TGTGCCAGCAGCTCGGAAGGGACAGGCGGTTCCGGGACCCAGTACTTC. Amino acid sequence: CASSSEGTGGSGTQYF. This chain connects TRBV7-8 to TRBJ2-5; TRBD1 aligns across 8 bases. This CDR3 has 16 residues. V lost 4 bases to trimming and J lost 7 bases; unmatched junction nucleotides: 14. Germline V gene lookup returns CDR1 SGHVS and CDR2 FQNEAQ.

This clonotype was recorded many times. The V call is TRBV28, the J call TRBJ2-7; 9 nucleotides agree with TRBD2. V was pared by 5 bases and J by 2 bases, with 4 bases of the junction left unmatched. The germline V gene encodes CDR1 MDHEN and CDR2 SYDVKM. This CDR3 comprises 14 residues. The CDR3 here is CASSERLAAYEQYF. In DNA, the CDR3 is TGTGCCAGCAGTGAGAGACTAGCGGCCTACGAGCAGTACTTC.

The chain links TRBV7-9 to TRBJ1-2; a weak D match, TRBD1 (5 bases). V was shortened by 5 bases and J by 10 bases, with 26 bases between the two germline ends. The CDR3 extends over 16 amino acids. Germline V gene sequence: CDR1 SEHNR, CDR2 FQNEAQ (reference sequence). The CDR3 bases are TGTGCCAGCAGCCCTCGCGGGCAGGGCCCCATTCGGACCTACACCTTC. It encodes CASSPRGQGPIRTYTF.

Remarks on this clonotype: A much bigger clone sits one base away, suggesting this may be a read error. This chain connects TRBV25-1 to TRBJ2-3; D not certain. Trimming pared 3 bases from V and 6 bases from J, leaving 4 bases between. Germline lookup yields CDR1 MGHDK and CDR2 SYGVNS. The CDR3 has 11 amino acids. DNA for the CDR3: TGTGCCAGCAGTGACGGGGATACGCAGTATTTT. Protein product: CASSDGDTQYF.

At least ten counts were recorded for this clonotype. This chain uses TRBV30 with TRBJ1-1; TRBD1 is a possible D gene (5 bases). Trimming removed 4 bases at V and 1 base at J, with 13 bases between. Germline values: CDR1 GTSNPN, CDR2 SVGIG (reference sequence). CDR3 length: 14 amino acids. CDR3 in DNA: TGTGCCTGGAACCTAGGGGTTACGAACACTGAAGCTTTCTTT. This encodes CAWNLGVTNTEAFF.

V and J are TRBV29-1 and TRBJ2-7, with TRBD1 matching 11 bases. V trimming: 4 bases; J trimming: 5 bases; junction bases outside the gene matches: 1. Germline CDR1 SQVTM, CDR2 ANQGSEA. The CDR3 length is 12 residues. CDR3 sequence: CSVGTGGHEQYF. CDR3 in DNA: TGCAGCGTTGGGACAGGGGGCCACGAGCAGTACTTC.

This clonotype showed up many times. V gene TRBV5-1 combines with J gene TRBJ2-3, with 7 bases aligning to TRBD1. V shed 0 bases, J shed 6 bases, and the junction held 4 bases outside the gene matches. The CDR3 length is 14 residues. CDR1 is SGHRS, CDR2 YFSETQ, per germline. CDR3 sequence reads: CASSLVGTEDTQYF. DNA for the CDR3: TGCGCCAGCAGCTTGGTCGGGACAGAGGATACGCAGTATTTT.

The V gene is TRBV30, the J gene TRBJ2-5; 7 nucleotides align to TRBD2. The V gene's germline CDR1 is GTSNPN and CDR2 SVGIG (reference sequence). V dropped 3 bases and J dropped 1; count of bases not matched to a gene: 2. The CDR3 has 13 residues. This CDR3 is CAWSGRSQETQYF. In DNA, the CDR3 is TGTGCCTGGAGCGGGAGGAGCCAAGAGACCCAGTACTTC.

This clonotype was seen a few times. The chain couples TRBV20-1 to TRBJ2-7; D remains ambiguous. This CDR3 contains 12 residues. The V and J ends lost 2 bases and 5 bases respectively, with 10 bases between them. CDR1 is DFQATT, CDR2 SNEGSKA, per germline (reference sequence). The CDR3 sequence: CSARPWTHEQYF. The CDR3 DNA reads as TGCAGTGCTAGACCATGGACCCACGAGCAGTACTTC.

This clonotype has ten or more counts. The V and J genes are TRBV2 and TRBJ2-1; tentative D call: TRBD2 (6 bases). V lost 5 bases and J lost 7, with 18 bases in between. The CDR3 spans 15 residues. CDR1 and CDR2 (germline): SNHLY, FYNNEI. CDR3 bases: TGTGCCAGCAGTTCCTCCGCGGGGTACTCAAATGAGCAGTTCTTC. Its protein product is CASSSSAGYSNEQFF.

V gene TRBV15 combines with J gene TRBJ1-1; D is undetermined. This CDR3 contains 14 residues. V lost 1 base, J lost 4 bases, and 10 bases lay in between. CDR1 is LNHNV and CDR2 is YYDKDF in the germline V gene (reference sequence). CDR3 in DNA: TGTGCCACCAGCAGAGTGCCCAGCGGCACTGAAGCTTTCTTT. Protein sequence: CATSRVPSGTEAFF.